The 18 T cell receptor beta chains reported below all come from one sample, sequenced in a study of T cells in Graves' hyperthyroidism and ophthalmopathy. TCR beta CDR3 sequences were amplified from RNA transcripts. With the HTBI primer set, the TCR CDR3 went through a first round of RT-PCR. Each CDR3 protein gets one entry after TCRdb re-called the multiplex PCR reads with MiXCR. Of over 700,000 distinct CDR3 sequences listed, around 20% are singletons. Input material: blood. Source of these receptors: a woman between 45 and 60 years old with Graves' hyperthyroidism that later progressed to Graves' ophthalmopathy.

This clonotype was detected a few times. The chain couples TRBV6-2 or TRBV6-3 to TRBJ1-2; D is unclear. V was pared by 8 bases and J by 2 bases, with 18 bases between. Looked up from germline, CDR1 is MNHEY and CDR2 is SVGEGT. The CDR3 extends over 15 amino acids. CDR3 sequence reads: CASAPGGTANYGYTF. The CDR3, as DNA: TGTGCCAGCGCTCCTGGAGGTACAGCAAACTATGGCTACACCTTC.

This sequence joins TRBV25-1 and TRBJ2-7; D is ambiguous. Trimming pared 7 bases from V and 4 bases from J, leaving 14 bases between. The length of the CDR3 is 13 residues. The germline CDR1 and CDR2 sequences are MGHDK and SYGVNS. The CDR3 reads CASTGSKAYEQYF. Here the CDR3 DNA reads TGTGCCAGCACCGGGTCGAAGGCGTACGAGCAGTACTTC.

This chain joins TRBV15 and TRBJ2-1; 9 positions agree with TRBD1. CDR3 length: 16 residues. The germline V gene encodes CDR1 LNHNV and CDR2 YYDKDF (reference sequence). The ends lost 0 bases at V and 3 bases at J; junction bases unmatched: 3. The CDR3 nucleotides read TGTGCCACCAGCAGAGAGGGGACAGGGATCTACAATGAGCAGTTCTTC. This sequence encodes CATSREGTGIYNEQFF.

The rearrangement joins TRBV20-1 to TRBJ1-1; D not certain. The CDR3 totals 15 residues. Germline V gene sequence: CDR1 DFQATT, CDR2 SNEGSKA (reference sequence). V gave up 2 bases and J gave up 0 bases, with 13 bases separating them. DNA of the CDR3: TGCAGTGCTAGAATTGTCCGTGGGATGAACACTGAAGCTTTCTTT. Its translation is CSARIVRGMNTEAFF.

This clonotype was detected many times. The chain is built from TRBV30 and TRBJ1-1; D is unresolved. CDR3 length: 14 residues. V lost 3 bases, J lost 0 bases, and 11 bases lay in between. CDR1 GTSNPN and CDR2 SVGIG come from the germline V gene (reference sequence). The CDR3 reads CAWRAGVMNTEAFF. CDR3 DNA: TGTGCCTGGAGGGCAGGCGTCATGAACACTGAAGCTTTCTTT.

A word on this clonotype: A clone one base away is much larger, so this may be a read error. The V gene is TRBV3-1, the J gene TRBJ2-3, with D perhaps TRBD2 (5 bases). Trimming took off 4 bases at V and 0 bases at J, with 14 bases between the two ends. The CDR3 extends over 16 amino acids. Per the germline V gene, CDR1 is LGHDT and CDR2 is YNNKEL (reference sequence). The CDR3 protein is CASSLRGTASTDTQYF. CDR3 bases: TGTGCCAGCAGCCTCCGGGGAACGGCAAGCACAGATACGCAGTATTTT.

The table lists this clonotype with many counts. The chain uses TRBV11-2 and TRBJ2-4; no reliable D call. The V end was cut by 2 bases, the J end by 8 bases, with 16 bases between. The CDR3 runs to 15 residues. The germline gives CDR1 SGHAT, CDR2 FQNNGV. CDR3 sequence (DNA): TGTGCCAGCAGCTTACAAGGCGCCCCCAAGGACATTCAGTACTTC. It translates to CASSLQGAPKDIQYF. The complete variable domain, with remaining parts taken from reference TRBV11-2 and TRBJ2-4, reads EAGVAQSPRYKIIEKRQSVAFWCNPISGHATLYWYQQILGQGPKLLIQFQNNGVVDDSQLPKDRFSAERLKGVDSTLKIQPAKLEDSAVYLCASSLQGAPKDIQYFGAGTRLSVL.

This clonotype has only a few counts. The chain joins TRBV18 to TRBJ2-5, with a tentative D call TRBD2 (5 bases). Trimming removed 2 bases from V and 5 bases from J, with 12 bases in between. The V gene's germline CDR1 is KGHSH and CDR2 LQKENI. The CDR3 runs 14 residues. The CDR3 protein is CASSPNGIGETQYF. DNA of the CDR3: TGTGCCAGCTCACCAAACGGGATAGGGGAGACCCAGTACTTC.

The sample holds many counts of this clonotype. The chain couples TRBV28 to TRBJ2-2; tentatively, D is TRBD1 (6 bases). The V gene lost 4 bases and the J gene lost 7 bases, with 22 bases spanning the gap. This CDR3 spans 17 amino acids. From germline, CDR1 is MDHEN and CDR2 SYDVKM. In DNA, the CDR3 is TGTGCCAGCAGTTCACCTCCTACGGCCAGGGGCCTCGGGGAGCTGTTTTTT. This gives the protein CASSSPPTARGLGELFF.

This clonotype was recorded a few times. The rearrangement joins TRBV12-3 or TRBV12-4 to TRBJ2-2; D is perhaps TRBD2 (5 bases). The CDR3 runs 16 residues. V lost 7 bases and J lost 0, with 15 bases in between. In nucleotides, the CDR3 is TGTGCCAGCACCTCACACGGGGATTCGAACACCGGGGAGCTGTTTTTT. Translating it yields CASTSHGDSNTGELFF.

This chain links TRBV5-1 with TRBJ1-1; D unresolved. This CDR3 comprises 13 residues. Looked up from germline, CDR1 is SGHRS and CDR2 is YFSETQ. V was trimmed by 4 bases and J by 10 bases, leaving 17 bases between them. CDR3 sequence (DNA): TGCGCCAGCAGCCGCGTGGTGGAGGGAGCAGCTTTCTTT. Translated, it gives CASSRVVEGAAFF.

This clonotype was observed many times. The chain joins TRBV5-1 to TRBJ2-3; TRBD2 agrees at 8 bases. The V gene's germline CDR1 is SGHRS and CDR2 YFSETQ. V lost 4 bases and J lost 0; bases outside the gene matches: 7. The CDR3 spans 16 residues. For the CDR3, the DNA is TGCGCCAGCAGCCCGGGGGGGTCGATCAGCACAGATACGCAGTATTTT. It yields the protein CASSPGGSISTDTQYF.

At least ten counts were recorded for this clonotype. The genes are TRBV12-3 or TRBV12-4 and TRBJ2-1; unclear D gene. The CDR3 sequence is 16 residues long. V was clipped by 3 bases and J by 8 bases, with 20 bases between them. The CDR3: CASSLGFLLASDEQFF. CDR3 DNA sequence: TGTGCCAGCAGTTTGGGCTTTCTACTCGCCTCCGATGAGCAGTTCTTC.

V gene TRBV18 combines with J gene TRBJ2-7; D is ambiguous. V was trimmed by 5 bases and J by 5 bases, leaving 16 bases between them. The CDR3 contains 14 residues. Germline V gene lookup returns CDR1 KGHSH and CDR2 LQKENI. The CDR3 loop reads CASSVPDGYHEQYF. The CDR3 DNA reads TGTGCCAGCTCAGTCCCGGACGGCTACCACGAGCAGTACTTC.

There are many counts of this clonotype. V and J are TRBV3-1 and TRBJ1-1, with 7 bases that match TRBD1. Germline V gene sequence: CDR1 LGHDT, CDR2 YNNKEL (reference sequence). J lost 0 bases, V lost 4 bases, and 2 bases had no gene match. The CDR3 is 14 residues long. CDR3 bases: TGTGCCAGCAGCCCGACAGGGATGAACACTGAAGCTTTCTTT. It codes for CASSPTGMNTEAFF.

In this sample, this clonotype turned up a few times. The chain employs TRBV5-5 and TRBJ1-2; D gene uncertain. The germline gives CDR1 SGHKS, CDR2 YYEKEE (reference sequence). V lost 0 bases, J lost 5 bases, and 11 bases lay in between. This CDR3 has 14 residues. CDR3 nucleotide sequence: TGTGCCAGCAGCTTGGCGCAGATCCGATATGGCTACACCTTC. It encodes CASSLAQIRYGYTF.

This clonotype was detected many times. This chain joins TRBV20-1 and TRBJ1-5, with 7 positions matching TRBD1. The germline gives CDR1 DFQATT, CDR2 SNEGSKA (reference sequence). Trimming at V came to 2 bases and at J to 3 bases, leaving 1 base not matched to a gene. The CDR3 loop spans 13 amino acids. The CDR3 here is CSARTGVNQPQHF. The CDR3 region has the DNA TGCAGTGCTAGAACAGGGGTCAATCAGCCCCAGCATTTT.

Only a few counts were recorded for this clonotype. The chain is built from TRBV5-8 and TRBJ2-4, with D unresolved. The V end lost 4 bases, the J end lost 8 bases, and 13 bases lay between the germline ends. The CDR3 runs to 13 residues. Germline V gene sequence: CDR1 SGHTS, CDR2 YDEGEE. CDR3 in DNA: TGTGCCAGCAGCCCCGGGCCAGCAGACATTCAGTACTTC. Encoded protein: CASSPGPADIQYF.